This TCR beta chain was captured in a study of blood T cell repertoires in COVID-19. Repertoires were generated with immunoSEQ multiplex PCR, while TCRdb's copy carries only in-frame clones and drops some. The sample has about 140,000 clones, approximately 83% seen once. V was shortened by 1 base and J by 5 bases, with 7 bases between the two germline ends. The CDR3 has 13 amino acids. CDR1 and CDR2 from the germline V gene are SGHNT and YENEEA. Exposed participants encountered a COVID-19 case during the 2 weeks preceding study entry. Sequencing was carried out using PBMCs or T cells enriched from blood (not recorded which). This sequence originates from a man in his 70s who had been exposed to COVID-19. The rearrangement joins TRBV11-3 to TRBJ2-3; D is unclear. CDR3 sequence: CASSLAGGDTQYF. The CDR3 bases are TGTGCCAGCAGCTTAGCGGGTGGAGATACGCAGTATTTT.